These 4 T cell receptor beta chains were sequenced from one sample in a study of blood T cells in healthy people across ages. Primed by a sample-barcoded 5' primer and a J-beta primer mix, a second PCR proceeded for roughly 6 to 12 cycles. MiXCR, applied by TCRdb to the 5' RACE reads, yields one record per CDR3 protein. The sample lists about 800,000 distinct CDR3 sequences, 20% to 25% occurring once. These data were likewise used in another study, on T cells of mothers and their children.

The sequenced sample was blood. These receptors were taken from a boy between 10 and 17 years old in good health.

This chain connects TRBV7-9 to TRBJ1-2; D gene uncertain. The V and J ends lost 2 bases and 1 base respectively, with 17 bases between them. The CDR3 totals 17 residues. Germline values: CDR1 SEHNR, CDR2 FQNEAQ (reference sequence). CDR3 loop: CASSLPDTWAGNYGYTF. In nucleotides, the CDR3 is TGTGCCAGCAGCTTACCCGACACTTGGGCTGGTAACTATGGCTACACCTTC.

V usage is TRBV7-2 and J usage is TRBJ2-4, with 8 bases aligning to TRBD1. This CDR3 contains 17 residues. Per germline, CDR1 SGHTA and CDR2 FQGNSA. After removal of 5 bases from V and 6 bases from J, the junction contained 15 bases not matched to a gene. The CDR3: CASSISGGQGLGNIQYF. In DNA form, the CDR3 reads TGTGCCAGCAGCATATCCGGTGGACAGGGCTTGGGAAACATTCAGTACTTC.

The chain couples TRBV6-5 to TRBJ2-7, with D perhaps TRBD1 or TRBD2 (5 bases each). V was pared by 4 bases and J by 3 bases, with 13 bases between. CDR3 size: 14 residues. The V gene's germline CDR1 is MNHEY and CDR2 SVGAGI. The CDR3 nucleotides read TGTGCCAGCAGTTCCGGGACCAAGGGCTACGAGCAGTACTTC. It is translated as CASSSGTKGYEQYF.

This clonotype occurred a few times. V gene TRBV7-9 combines with J gene TRBJ2-3, with 12 nucleotides matching TRBD2. This CDR3 comprises 17 residues. Unmatched junction bases numbered 4, after V lost 3 bases and J lost 0 bases. Per the germline V gene, CDR1 is SEHNR and CDR2 is FQNEAQ (reference sequence). The CDR3 loop reads CASSFRTSGASTDTQYF. The DNA for the CDR3 is TGTGCCAGCAGCTTCCGGACTAGCGGGGCTAGCACAGATACGCAGTATTTT.